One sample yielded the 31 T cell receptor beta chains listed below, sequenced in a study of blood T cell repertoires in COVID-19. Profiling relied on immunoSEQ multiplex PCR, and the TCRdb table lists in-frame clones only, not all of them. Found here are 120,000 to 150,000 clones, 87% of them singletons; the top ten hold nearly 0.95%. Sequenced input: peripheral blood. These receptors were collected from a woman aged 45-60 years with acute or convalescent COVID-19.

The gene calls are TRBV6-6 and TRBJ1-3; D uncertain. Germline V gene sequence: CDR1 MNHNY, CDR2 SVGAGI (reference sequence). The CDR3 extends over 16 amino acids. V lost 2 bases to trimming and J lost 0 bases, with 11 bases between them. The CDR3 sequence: CASSYQVRSSGNTIYF. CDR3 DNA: TGTGCCAGCAGTTACCAGGTCCGGTCCTCTGGAAACACCATATATTTT.

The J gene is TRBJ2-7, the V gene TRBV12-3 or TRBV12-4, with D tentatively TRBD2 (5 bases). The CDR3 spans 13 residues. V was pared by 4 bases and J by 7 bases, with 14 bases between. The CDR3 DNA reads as TGTGCCAGCAGTTCTCCCGGGAATTTAGAGCAGTACTTC. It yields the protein CASSSPGNLEQYF.

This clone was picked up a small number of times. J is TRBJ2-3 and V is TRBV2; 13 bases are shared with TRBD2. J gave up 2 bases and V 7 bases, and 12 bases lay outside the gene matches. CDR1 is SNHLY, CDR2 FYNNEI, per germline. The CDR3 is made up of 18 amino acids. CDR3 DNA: TGTGCCAGCACCCTAAGAGCCACTAGCGGGGGGGTCACAGATACGCAGTATTTT. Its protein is CASTLRATSGGVTDTQYF.

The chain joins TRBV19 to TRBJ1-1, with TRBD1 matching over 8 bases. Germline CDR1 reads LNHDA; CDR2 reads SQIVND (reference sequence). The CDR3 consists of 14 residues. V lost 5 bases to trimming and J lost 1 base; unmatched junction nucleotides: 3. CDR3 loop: CASSAGTGNTEAFF. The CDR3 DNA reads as TGTGCCAGTAGTGCCGGGACAGGGAACACTGAAGCTTTCTTT.

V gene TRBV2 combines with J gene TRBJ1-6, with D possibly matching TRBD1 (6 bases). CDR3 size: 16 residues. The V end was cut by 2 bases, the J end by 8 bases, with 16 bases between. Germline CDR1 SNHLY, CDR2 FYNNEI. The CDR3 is CASSENSGAGDSPLHF. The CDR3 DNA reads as TGTGCCAGCAGTGAAAACTCAGGGGCCGGGGATTCACCCCTCCACTTT.

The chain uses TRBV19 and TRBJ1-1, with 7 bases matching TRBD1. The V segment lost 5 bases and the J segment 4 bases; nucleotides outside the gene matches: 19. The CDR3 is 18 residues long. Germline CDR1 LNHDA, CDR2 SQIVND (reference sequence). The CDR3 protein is CASSSAWRQGGSSTEAFF. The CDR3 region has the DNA TGTGCCAGTAGTTCCGCCTGGCGACAGGGAGGTTCGAGCACTGAAGCTTTCTTT.

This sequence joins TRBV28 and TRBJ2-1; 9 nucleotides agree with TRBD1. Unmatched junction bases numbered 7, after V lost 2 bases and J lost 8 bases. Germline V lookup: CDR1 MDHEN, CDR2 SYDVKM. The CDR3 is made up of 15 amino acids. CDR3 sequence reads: CASSLRTGVRDEQFF. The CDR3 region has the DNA TGTGCCAGCAGTTTAAGGACAGGGGTTAGGGATGAGCAGTTCTTC.

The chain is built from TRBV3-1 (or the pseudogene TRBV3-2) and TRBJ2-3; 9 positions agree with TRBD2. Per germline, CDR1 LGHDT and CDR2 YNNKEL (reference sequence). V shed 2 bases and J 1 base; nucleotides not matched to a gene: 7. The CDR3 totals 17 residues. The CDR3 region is CASSQPLAGMGTDTQYF. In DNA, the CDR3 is TGTGCCAGCAGCCAACCTCTAGCGGGAATGGGCACAGATACGCAGTATTTT.

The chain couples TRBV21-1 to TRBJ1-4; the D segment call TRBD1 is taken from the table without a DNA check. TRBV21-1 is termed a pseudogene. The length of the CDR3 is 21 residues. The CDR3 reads CASSIGSVPGQGSKYIEKLFF. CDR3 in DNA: TGTGCCAGCAGCATCGGATCGGTCCCGGGACAGGGATCAAAATATATCGAAAAACTGTTTTTT.

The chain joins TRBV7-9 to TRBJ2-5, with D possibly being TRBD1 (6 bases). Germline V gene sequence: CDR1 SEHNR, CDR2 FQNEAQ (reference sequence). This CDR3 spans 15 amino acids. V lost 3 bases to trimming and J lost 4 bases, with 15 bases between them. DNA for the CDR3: TGTGCCAGCAGCTTGCAGTTCACAGGGACAGAGACCCAGTACTTC. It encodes CASSLQFTGTETQYF.

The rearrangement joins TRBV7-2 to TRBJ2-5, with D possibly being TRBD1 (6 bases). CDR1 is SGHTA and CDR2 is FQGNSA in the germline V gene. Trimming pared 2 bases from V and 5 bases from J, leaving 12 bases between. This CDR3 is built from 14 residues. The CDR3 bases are TGTGCCAGCAGCTTACTGGGGCAGGGGGAGACCCAGTACTTC. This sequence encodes CASSLLGQGETQYF. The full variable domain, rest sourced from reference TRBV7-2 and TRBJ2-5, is GAGVSQSPSNKVTEKGKDVELRCDPISGHTALYWYRQSLGQGLEFLIYFQGNSAPDKSGLPSDRFSAERTGGSVSTLTIQRTQQEDSAVYLCASSLLGQGETQYFGPGTRLLVL.

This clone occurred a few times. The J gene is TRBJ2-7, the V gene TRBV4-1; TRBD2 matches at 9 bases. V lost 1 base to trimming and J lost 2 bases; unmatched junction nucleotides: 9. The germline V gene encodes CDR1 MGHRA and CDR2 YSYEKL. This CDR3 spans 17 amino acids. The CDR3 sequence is CASSQARRGGGAYEQYF. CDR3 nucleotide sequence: TGCGCCAGCAGCCAAGCGCGCAGGGGCGGGGGGGCCTACGAGCAGTACTTC.

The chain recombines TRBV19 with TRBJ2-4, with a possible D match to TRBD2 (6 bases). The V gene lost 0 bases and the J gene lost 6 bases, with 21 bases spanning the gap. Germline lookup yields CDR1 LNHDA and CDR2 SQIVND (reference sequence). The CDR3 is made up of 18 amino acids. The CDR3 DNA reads TGTGCCAGTAGTATAGATCGAAGAGGCCCGGGAGATGGAAACATTCAGTACTTC. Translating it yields CASSIDRRGPGDGNIQYF.

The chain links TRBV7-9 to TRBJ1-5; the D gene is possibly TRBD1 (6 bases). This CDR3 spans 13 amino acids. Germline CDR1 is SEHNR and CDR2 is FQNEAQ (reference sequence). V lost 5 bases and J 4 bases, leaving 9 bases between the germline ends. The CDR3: CASSDQGNQPQHF. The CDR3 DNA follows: TGTGCCAGCAGCGACCAGGGGAATCAGCCCCAGCATTTT.

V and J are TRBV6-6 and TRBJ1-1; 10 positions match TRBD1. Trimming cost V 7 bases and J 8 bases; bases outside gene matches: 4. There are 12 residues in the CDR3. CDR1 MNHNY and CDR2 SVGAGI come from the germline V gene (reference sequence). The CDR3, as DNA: TGTGCCAGCACCGACAGGGGGCCAGAAGCTTTCTTT. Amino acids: CASTDRGPEAFF.

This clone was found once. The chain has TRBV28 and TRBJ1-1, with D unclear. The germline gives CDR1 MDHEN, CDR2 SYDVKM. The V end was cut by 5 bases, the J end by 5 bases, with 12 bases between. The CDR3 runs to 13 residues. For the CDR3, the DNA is TGTGCCAGCAGTAAATCCAGGAGGACTGAAGCTTTCTTT. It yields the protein CASSKSRRTEAFF.

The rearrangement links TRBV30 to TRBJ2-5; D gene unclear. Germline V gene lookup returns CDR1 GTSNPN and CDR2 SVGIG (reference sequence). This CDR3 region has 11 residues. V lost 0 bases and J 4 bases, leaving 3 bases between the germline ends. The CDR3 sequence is CAWSVRETQYF. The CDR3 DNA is TGTGCCTGGAGTGTCAGAGAGACCCAGTACTTC.

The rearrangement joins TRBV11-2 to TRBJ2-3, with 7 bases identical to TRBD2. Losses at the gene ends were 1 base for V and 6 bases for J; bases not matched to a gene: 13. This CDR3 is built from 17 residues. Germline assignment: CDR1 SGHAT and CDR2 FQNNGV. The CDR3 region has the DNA TGTGCCAGCAGCTTAGGCCCTAGCGGCCTAACTGAGGATACGCAGTATTTT. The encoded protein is CASSLGPSGLTEDTQYF.

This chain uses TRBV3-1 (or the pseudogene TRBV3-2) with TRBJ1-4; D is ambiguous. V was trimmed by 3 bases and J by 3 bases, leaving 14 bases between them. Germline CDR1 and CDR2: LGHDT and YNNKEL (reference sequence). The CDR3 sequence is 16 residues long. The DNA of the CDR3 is TGTGCCAGCAGCCAGGCAATGGCTCCCTCTAATGAAAAACTGTTTTTT. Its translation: CASSQAMAPSNEKLFF.

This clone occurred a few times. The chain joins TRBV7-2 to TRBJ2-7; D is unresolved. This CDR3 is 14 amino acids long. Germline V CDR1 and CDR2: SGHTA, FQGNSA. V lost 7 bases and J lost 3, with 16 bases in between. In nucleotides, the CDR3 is TGTGCCAGCACCGCGCGGCACTTCGACTACGAGCAGTACTTC. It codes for CASTARHFDYEQYF.

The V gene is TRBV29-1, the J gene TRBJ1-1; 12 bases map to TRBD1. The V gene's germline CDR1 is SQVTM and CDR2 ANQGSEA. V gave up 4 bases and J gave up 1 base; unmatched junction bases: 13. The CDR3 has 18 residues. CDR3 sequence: CSVVRPPGQGAKNTEAFF. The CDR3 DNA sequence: TGCAGCGTTGTCAGACCGCCGGGACAGGGGGCAAAGAACACTGAAGCTTTCTTT.

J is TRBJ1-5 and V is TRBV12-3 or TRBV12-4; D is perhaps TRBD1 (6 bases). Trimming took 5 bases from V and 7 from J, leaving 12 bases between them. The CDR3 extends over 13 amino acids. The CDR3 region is CASSQGQYQPQHF. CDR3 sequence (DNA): TGTGCCAGCAGTCAAGGACAGTACCAGCCCCAGCATTTT.

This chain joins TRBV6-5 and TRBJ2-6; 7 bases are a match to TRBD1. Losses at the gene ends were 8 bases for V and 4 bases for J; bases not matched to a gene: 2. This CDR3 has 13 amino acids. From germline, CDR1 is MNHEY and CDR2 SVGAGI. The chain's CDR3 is CASAQGGANVLTF. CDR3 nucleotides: TGTGCCAGCGCACAGGGGGGGGCCAACGTCCTGACTTTC.

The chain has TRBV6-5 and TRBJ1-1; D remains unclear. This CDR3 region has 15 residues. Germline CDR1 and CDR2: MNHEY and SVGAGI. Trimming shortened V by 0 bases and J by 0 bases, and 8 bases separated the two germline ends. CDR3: CASSYSTQVNTEAFF. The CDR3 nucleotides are TGTGCCAGCAGTTACTCAACACAAGTGAACACTGAAGCTTTCTTT.

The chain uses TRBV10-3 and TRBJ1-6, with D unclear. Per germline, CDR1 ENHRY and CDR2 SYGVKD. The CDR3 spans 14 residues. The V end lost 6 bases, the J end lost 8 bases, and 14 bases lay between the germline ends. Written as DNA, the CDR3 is TGTGCCATCAGCCCCGTACGGGAGGATTCACCCCTCCACTTT. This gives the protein CAISPVREDSPLHF.

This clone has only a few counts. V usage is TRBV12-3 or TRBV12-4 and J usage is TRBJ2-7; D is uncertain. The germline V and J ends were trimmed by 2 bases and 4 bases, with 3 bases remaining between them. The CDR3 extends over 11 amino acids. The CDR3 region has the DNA TGTGCCAGCAGTTTACTTTACGAGCAGTACTTC. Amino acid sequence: CASSLLYEQYF.

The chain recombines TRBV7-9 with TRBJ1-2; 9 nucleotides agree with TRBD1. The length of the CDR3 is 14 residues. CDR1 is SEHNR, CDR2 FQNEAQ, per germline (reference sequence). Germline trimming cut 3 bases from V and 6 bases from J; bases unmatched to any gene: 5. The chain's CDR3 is CASSFAGTGNGYTF. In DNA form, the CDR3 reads TGTGCCAGCAGCTTCGCCGGGACAGGGAATGGCTACACCTTC.

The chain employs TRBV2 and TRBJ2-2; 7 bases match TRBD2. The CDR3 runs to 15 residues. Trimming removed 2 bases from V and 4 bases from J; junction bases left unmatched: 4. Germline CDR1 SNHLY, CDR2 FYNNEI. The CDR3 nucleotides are TGTGCCAGCAGTGAAAGACTAGCCGGCACCGGGGAGCTGTTTTTT. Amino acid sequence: CASSERLAGTGELFF. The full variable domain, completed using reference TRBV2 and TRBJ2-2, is EPEVTQTPSHQVTQMGQEVILRCVPISNHLYFYWYRQILGQKVEFLVSFYNNEISEKSEIFDDQFSVERPDGSNFTLKIRSTKLEDSAMYFCASSERLAGTGELFFGEGSRLTVL.

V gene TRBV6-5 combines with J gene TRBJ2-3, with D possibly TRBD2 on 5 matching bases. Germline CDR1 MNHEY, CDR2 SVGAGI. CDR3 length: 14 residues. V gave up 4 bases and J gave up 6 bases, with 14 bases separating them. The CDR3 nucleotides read TGTGCCAGCAGTTCACGAGGGATTGATGATACGCAGTATTTT. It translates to CASSSRGIDDTQYF.

The CDR3 DNA sequence: TGCGCCAGCAGCCCGGTAGGGGTTGCCCCACAAGAGACCCAGTACTTC. Its protein is CASSPVGVAPQETQYF. The V and J genes are TRBV5-1 and TRBJ2-5; possibly TRBD1 for D (5 bases). The V and J ends lost 4 bases and 2 bases respectively, with 18 bases between them. CDR1 SGHRS and CDR2 YFSETQ come from the germline V gene. CDR3 size: 16 residues.

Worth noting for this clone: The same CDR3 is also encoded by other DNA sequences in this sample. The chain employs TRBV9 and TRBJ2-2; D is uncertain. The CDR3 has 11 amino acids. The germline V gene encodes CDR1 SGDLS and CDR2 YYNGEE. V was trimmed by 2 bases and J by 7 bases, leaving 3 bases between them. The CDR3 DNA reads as TGTGCCAGCAGCGTTAGCGGGGAGCTGTTTTTT. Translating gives CASSVSGELFF.